The 13 T cell receptor beta chains below were found in one sample sequenced in a study of blood T cell repertoires in COVID-19. Generated by immunoSEQ multiplex PCR, the TCRdb table keeps only in-frame clones and is missing some. The sample records about 170,000 clones, around 86% being singletons. Sequenced: peripheral blood. The receptor source for this set is a woman older than 75 with COVID-19, enrolled during active disease.

The J gene is TRBJ2-1, the V gene TRBV29-1; tentatively, D is TRBD2 (6 bases). The germline V and J ends were trimmed by 1 base and 2 bases, with 15 bases remaining between them. The germline V gene has CDR1 SQVTM and CDR2 ANQGSEA. The CDR3 runs to 16 residues. The CDR3 loop reads CSVEGIEGLTYNEQFF. The CDR3 DNA sequence: TGCAGCGTTGAAGGTATTGAGGGACTTACCTACAATGAGCAGTTCTTC.

The genes are TRBV5-1 and TRBJ2-3; 8 bases map to TRBD1. V was pared by 4 bases and J by 4 bases, with 11 bases of the junction left unmatched. The CDR3 length is 16 residues. Germline CDR1 SGHRS, CDR2 YFSETQ. The DNA for the CDR3 is TGCGCCAGCAGCCCTGGGGACAGGAGAATGGCAGATACGCAGTATTTT. It codes for CASSPGDRRMADTQYF.

The chain couples TRBV2 to TRBJ2-3; D ambiguous. V lost 10 bases, J lost 2 bases, and 7 bases lay in between. The CDR3 has 11 amino acids. CDR1 and CDR2 from the germline V gene are SNHLY and FYNNEI. The CDR3 loop is CATSYTDTQYF. The CDR3 coding sequence is TGTGCCACATCCTACACAGATACGCAGTATTTT.

The genes are TRBV29-1 and TRBJ1-2, with a tentative D call TRBD1 (6 bases). Germline V CDR1 and CDR2: SQVTM, ANQGSEA. The CDR3 runs 16 residues. Trimming cost V 2 bases and J 2 bases, with 18 bases left between them. The CDR3 loop reads CSVEISGETLNYGYTF. The CDR3 coding sequence is TGCAGCGTTGAAATTTCAGGGGAGACTCTGAACTATGGCTACACCTTC.

The chain uses TRBV6-2 or TRBV6-3 and TRBJ2-1; D remains unclear. The V end lost 6 bases, the J end lost 8 bases, and 11 bases lay between the germline ends. This CDR3 spans 12 amino acids. CDR1 is MNHEY, CDR2 SVGEGT, per germline. CDR3 sequence (DNA): TGTGCCAGCAGCCAAGACTGGCATGAGCAGTTCTTC. Protein: CASSQDWHEQFF.

This clone was found once. The V call is TRBV28, the J call TRBJ1-6, with D possibly matching TRBD1 (5 bases). Between the trimmed V and J ends, which lost 2 bases and 8 bases, there was a span of 10 bases. The CDR3 is 14 amino acids. The germline V gene encodes CDR1 MDHEN and CDR2 SYDVKM. CDR3 region: CASSLAREDSPLHF. CDR3 in DNA: TGTGCCAGCAGTTTAGCCAGGGAGGATTCACCCCTCCACTTT.

The rearrangement links TRBV7-6 to TRBJ2-7, with 8 bases identical to TRBD1. Germline V gene data show CDR1 as SGHVS and CDR2 as FNYEAQ. The CDR3 extends over 15 amino acids. Losses at the gene ends were 5 bases for V and 4 bases for J; bases not matched to a gene: 10. CDR3 in amino acids: CASSRLQGAQYEQYF. In DNA form, the CDR3 reads TGTGCCAGCAGCCGACTGCAGGGGGCGCAGTACGAGCAGTACTTC.

The rearrangement joins TRBV7-9 to TRBJ2-3; 11 positions agree with TRBD2. CDR1 and CDR2 (germline): SEHNR, FQNEAQ (reference sequence). The CDR3 consists of 17 residues. With 6 bases clipped from V and 4 bases from J, the junction kept 12 bases outside the gene matches. This CDR3 reads CASSNLGPGLAADTQYF. In DNA, the CDR3 is TGTGCCAGCAGTAATCTAGGTCCGGGACTAGCGGCAGATACGCAGTATTTT. The full variable domain, its missing parts supplied by reference TRBV7-9 and TRBJ2-3, is DTGVSQNPRHKITKRGQNVTFRCDPISEHNRLYWYRQTLGQGPEFLTYFQNEAQLEKSRLLSDRFSAERPKGSFSTLEIQRTEQGDSAMYLCASSNLGPGLAADTQYFGPGTRLTVL.

The chain recombines TRBV7-2 with TRBJ1-4, with 8 bases aligning to TRBD1. The CDR3 extends over 14 amino acids. CDR1 is SGHTA and CDR2 is FQGNSA in the germline V gene. Trimming at V came to 5 bases and at J to 5 bases, leaving 4 bases not matched to a gene. The CDR3 coding sequence is TGTGCCAGCAGCCCAGGACAGGGCAATGAAAAACTGTTTTTT. This codes for CASSPGQGNEKLFF.

This clone was counted a single time. The chain combines TRBV5-6 with TRBJ1-4; 7 bases are a match to TRBD1. The CDR3 consists of 17 residues. Germline V gene data show CDR1 as SGHDT and CDR2 as YYEEEE. J was trimmed by 5 bases and V by 0 bases; bases with no gene match: 10. The CDR3 sequence is CASSLALGGFANEKLFF. The CDR3 DNA sequence: TGTGCCAGCAGCTTGGCCCTAGGGGGCTTCGCGAATGAAAAACTGTTTTTT.

V and J are TRBV3-1 (or the pseudogene TRBV3-2) and TRBJ2-7, with D possibly matching TRBD2 (5 bases). Germline V lookup: CDR1 LGHDT, CDR2 YNNKEL (reference sequence). The CDR3 is 13 amino acids. The germline V and J ends were trimmed by 10 bases and 2 bases, with 15 bases remaining between them. CDR3 DNA: TGTGCCACCCAGAGGGAGCTTACCTACGAGCAGTACTTC. This encodes CATQRELTYEQYF.

The chain is built from TRBV4-2 and TRBJ1-4; 10 bases map to TRBD1. The CDR3 runs 18 residues. The V gene's germline CDR1 is LGHNA and CDR2 YNFKEQ. Unmatched junction bases numbered 12, after V lost 1 base and J lost 7 bases. The CDR3 DNA is TGTGCCAGCAGCCAAGTCCCGGGACAGGGGCCCGGTAGTGAAAAACTGTTTTTT. Its translation is CASSQVPGQGPGSEKLFF.

The chain has TRBV5-6 and TRBJ2-7, with 8 bases matching TRBD2. Germline CDR1 is SGHDT and CDR2 is YYEEEE. Germline trimming cut 4 bases from V and 12 bases from J; bases unmatched to any gene: 12. The CDR3 has 13 residues. The CDR3 here is CASSETAGTRTYF. The CDR3 coding sequence is TGTGCCAGCAGCGAAACTGCCGGGACTAGGACGTACTTC.